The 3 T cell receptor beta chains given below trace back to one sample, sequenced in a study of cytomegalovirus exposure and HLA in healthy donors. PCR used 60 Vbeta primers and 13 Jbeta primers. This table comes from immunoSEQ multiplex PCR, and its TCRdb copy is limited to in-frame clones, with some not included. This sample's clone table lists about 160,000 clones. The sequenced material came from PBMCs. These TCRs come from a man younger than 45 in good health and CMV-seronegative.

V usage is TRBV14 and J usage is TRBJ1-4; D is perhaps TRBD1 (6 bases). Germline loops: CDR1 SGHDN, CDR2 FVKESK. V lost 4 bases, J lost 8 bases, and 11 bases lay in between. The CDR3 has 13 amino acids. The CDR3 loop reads CASSRGQNEKLFF. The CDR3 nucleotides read TGTGCCAGCAGCCGAGGACAGAACGAAAAACTGTTTTTT.

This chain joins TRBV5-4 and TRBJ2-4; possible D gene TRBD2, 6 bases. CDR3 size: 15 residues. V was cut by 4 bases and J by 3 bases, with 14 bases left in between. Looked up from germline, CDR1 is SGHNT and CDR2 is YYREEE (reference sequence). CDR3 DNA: TGTGCCAGCAGCCCGGTGGGGCGGGACAAAAACATTCAGTACTTC. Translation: CASSPVGRDKNIQYF.

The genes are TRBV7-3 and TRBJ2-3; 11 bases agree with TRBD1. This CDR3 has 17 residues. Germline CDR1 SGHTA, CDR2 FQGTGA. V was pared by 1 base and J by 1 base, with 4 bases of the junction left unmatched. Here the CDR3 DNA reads TGTGCCAGCAGCTTAATCGGGGGACAGGGGGGCACAGATACGCAGTATTTT. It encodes CASSLIGGQGGTDTQYF.